Each of the 20 T cell receptor beta chains below was sequenced from the same sample in a study of blood T cell repertoires in COVID-19. Some clones are missing from TCRdb's copy, which holds only in-frame ones; the method was immunoSEQ multiplex PCR. Counted here are about 120,000 clones, 75% to 90% occurring once; the ten biggest clones make up 25% to 30%. Sequenced material: peripheral blood. The receptors were gathered from a woman in her 70s with acute or convalescent COVID-19.

The V and J genes are TRBV28 and TRBJ1-6; D gene uncertain. Trimming removed 1 base from V and 8 bases from J, with 6 bases in between. This CDR3 spans 13 amino acids. The germline V gene encodes CDR1 MDHEN and CDR2 SYDVKM. The CDR3: CASSLFIDSPLHF. The CDR3, as DNA: TGTGCCAGCAGTTTATTCATAGATTCACCCCTCCACTTT.

As concerns this clone: A much more abundant neighbour one base away suggests this may be a read error. The sample holds other DNA sequences that translate to the same CDR3. The rearrangement joins TRBV19 to TRBJ2-1; the match to TRBD1 covers 7 bases. The germline gives CDR1 LNHDA, CDR2 SQIVND (reference sequence). The CDR3 sequence is 15 residues long. With V trimmed by 5 bases and J by 0 bases, 4 bases remained unmatched. CDR3 DNA: TGTGCCAGTAGTCCGGACAGGAGCTCCTACAATGAGCAGTTCTTC. This codes for CASSPDRSSYNEQFF.

This chain uses TRBV24-1 with TRBJ1-2; TRBD1 agrees at 9 bases. Germline CDR1 reads KGHDR; CDR2 reads SFDVKD. The CDR3 consists of 14 residues. V dropped 9 bases and J dropped 8; count of bases not matched to a gene: 12. This CDR3 reads CATRPGQGSEGYTF. The CDR3 DNA reads as TGTGCCACCCGGCCGGGACAGGGTTCTGAGGGCTACACCTTC.

J is TRBJ1-5 and V is TRBV5-4, with TRBD1 matching 9 bases. This CDR3 has 14 residues. The ends lost 2 bases at V and 7 bases at J; junction bases unmatched: 4. CDR1 SGHNT and CDR2 YYREEE come from the germline V gene (reference sequence). The CDR3 DNA sequence: TGTGCCAGCAGCTTACAGGGGGCGCGCCAGCCCCAGCATTTT. Translating it yields CASSLQGARQPQHF. The full variable domain, completed using reference TRBV5-4 and TRBJ1-5, is ETGVTQSPTHLIKTRGQQVTLRCSSQSGHNTVSWYQQALGQGPQFIFQYYREEENGRGNFPPRFSGLQFPNYSSELNVNALELDDSALYLCASSLQGARQPQHFGDGTRLSIL.

The chain recombines TRBV11-3 with TRBJ1-1; D perhaps matches TRBD1 (5 bases). Germline V gene sequence: CDR1 SGHNT, CDR2 YENEEA. V was shortened by 5 bases and J by 0 bases, with 10 bases between the two germline ends. The length of the CDR3 is 14 residues. CDR3 in amino acids: CASSKQGLNTEAFF. The CDR3 region has the DNA TGTGCCAGCAGCAAGCAGGGTTTGAACACTGAAGCTTTCTTT.

The rearrangement links TRBV30 to TRBJ2-3; no firm D call. CDR1 is GTSNPN, CDR2 SVGIG, per germline (reference sequence). V was clipped by 0 bases and J by 0 bases, with 7 bases between them. The CDR3 totals 14 residues. The CDR3 DNA follows: TGTGCCTGGAGTGTTGTGACTAGCACAGATACGCAGTATTTT. It translates to CAWSVVTSTDTQYF.

The sample holds one count of this clone. The J gene is TRBJ2-5, the V gene TRBV19, with 14 nucleotides matching TRBD2. The germline CDR1 and CDR2 sequences are LNHDA and SQIVND (reference sequence). J gave up 6 bases and V 5 bases, and 5 bases lay outside the gene matches. The CDR3 is 15 residues long. CDR3: CASSPRTSGGKTQYF. The CDR3 DNA reads TGTGCCAGTAGTCCCCGGACTAGCGGGGGGAAGACCCAGTACTTC.

V and J are TRBV6-5 and TRBJ1-3; 7 bases line up with TRBD1. In germline, CDR1 is MNHEY, CDR2 SVGAGI. Losses at the gene ends were 6 bases for V and 2 bases for J; bases not matched to a gene: 7. The CDR3 extends over 15 amino acids. The CDR3 DNA reads as TGTGCCAGCAGCGGATACAGGGGACCTGGAAACACCATATATTTT. Protein sequence: CASSGYRGPGNTIYF.

The chain employs TRBV2 and TRBJ2-7; D might be TRBD1 (5 bases). Per germline, CDR1 SNHLY and CDR2 FYNNEI. There are 12 residues in the CDR3. V shed 6 bases and J shed 6 bases, with 12 bases lying between them. CDR3 protein: CASRAGWGEQYF. CDR3 coding DNA: TGTGCCAGCAGGGCAGGGTGGGGCGAGCAGTACTTC.

The chain has TRBV6-1 and TRBJ2-1; 8 positions agree with TRBD1. Germline V gene sequence: CDR1 MNHNS, CDR2 SASEGT. This CDR3 is 14 amino acids long. Germline trimming cut 10 bases from V and 6 bases from J; bases unmatched to any gene: 11. The CDR3, as DNA: TGTGCCACCTTCTTGGGGGACAGGCCCAATGAGCAGTTCTTC. Protein sequence: CATFLGDRPNEQFF.

This clone showed up just a few times. CDR3 bases: TGCGCCAGCAGCTCAAGACAGGGGTCAGACACTGAAGCTTTCTTT. It translates to CASSSRQGSDTEAFF. V usage is TRBV5-1 and J usage is TRBJ1-1; TRBD1 matches 8 bases. The CDR3 totals 15 residues. The trim removed 3 bases at V and 3 bases at J, leaving 7 bases unmatched. Germline V gives CDR1 SGHRS, CDR2 YFSETQ.

The chain is built from TRBV19 and TRBJ1-3, with D possibly TRBD1 on 5 matching bases. V gave up 7 bases and J gave up 1 base, with 11 bases separating them. The CDR3 has 14 residues. Germline V gene sequence: CDR1 LNHDA, CDR2 SQIVND (reference sequence). In nucleotides, the CDR3 is TGTGCCAGTATCGACAGAGGATCTGGAAACACCATATATTTT. Protein product: CASIDRGSGNTIYF.

The rearrangement uses TRBV4-1 and TRBJ1-1, with D possibly TRBD1 on 5 matching bases. Germline CDR1 MGHRA, CDR2 YSYEKL. Deletions cut 5 bases from V and 4 bases from J, with 14 bases between. CDR3 length equals 14 residues. Here the CDR3 reads CASSNTGTGTEAFF. DNA for the CDR3: TGCGCCAGCAGCAACACAGGAACTGGCACTGAAGCTTTCTTT.

The genes are TRBV12-3 or TRBV12-4 and TRBJ1-5; TRBD1 might be the D (5 bases). The CDR3 covers 13 residues. The V and J ends lost 7 bases and 3 bases respectively, with 10 bases between them. CDR3 DNA: TGTGCCAGCACGGCCAGGGTCAATCAGCCCCAGCATTTT. It translates to CASTARVNQPQHF.

The chain uses TRBV25-1 and TRBJ1-4; perhaps TRBD1 as D (6 bases). Per germline, CDR1 MGHDK and CDR2 SYGVNS. Trimming stripped 0 bases from V and 3 bases from J, with 8 bases between. This CDR3 is 15 amino acids long. In DNA, the CDR3 is TGTGCCAGCAGTGAATACAAGGGGGCTAATGAAAAACTGTTTTTT. Translated: CASSEYKGANEKLFF.

V gene TRBV19 combines with J gene TRBJ1-5, with D perhaps matching TRBD1 (6 bases). V was pared by 3 bases and J by 9 bases, with 33 bases between. This CDR3 is built from 20 residues. Looked up from germline, CDR1 is LNHDA and CDR2 is SQIVND (reference sequence). The CDR3 spells CASSITTFRVRDNAFSPQHF. The CDR3 DNA reads TGTGCCAGTAGTATCACTACTTTCAGGGTTCGGGACAATGCATTTTCGCCCCAGCATTTT.

V gene TRBV12-5 combines with J gene TRBJ1-3; possible D gene TRBD1, 6 bases. There are 14 residues in the CDR3. Germline V CDR1 and CDR2: LGHNT, FRNRAP. V dropped 0 bases and J dropped 4 bases, with 7 bases sitting between them. CDR3 nucleotide sequence: TGTGCTAGTGGTTTGGTAGGGGGAGGAAACACCATATATTTT. This codes for CASGLVGGGNTIYF. Full variable domain (rest looked up from reference TRBV12-5 and TRBJ1-3): DARVTQTPRHKVTEMGQEVTMRCQPILGHNTVFWYRQTMMQGLELLAYFRNRAPLDDSGMPKDRFSAEMPDATLATLKIQPSEPRDSAVYFCASGLVGGGNTIYFGEGSWLTVV.

This clone occurred a few times. J is TRBJ1-1 and V is TRBV5-1; no clear D. The ends were cut back, 0 bases at V and 2 bases at J, with 11 bases in the middle. The V gene's germline CDR1 is SGHRS and CDR2 YFSETQ. This CDR3 contains 15 residues. CDR3 loop: CASSLAASRNTEAFF. CDR3 nucleotide sequence: TGCGCCAGCAGCTTGGCCGCTAGTAGAAACACTGAAGCTTTCTTT.

The chain combines TRBV19 with TRBJ1-2; no clear D. This CDR3 contains 15 residues. Deletions cut 0 bases from V and 0 bases from J, with 8 bases between. Germline-derived CDR1 and CDR2 are LNHDA and SQIVND (reference sequence). CDR3 sequence (DNA): TGTGCCAGTAGTATAGATCCGGGGACTAACTATGGCTACACCTTC. Translating gives CASSIDPGTNYGYTF.

This rearrangement joins TRBV4-1 to TRBJ2-7; TRBD1 matches at 8 bases. The V gene end was trimmed by 2 bases and the J gene end by 5 bases; junction bases not matched to a gene: 5. Germline V gene data show CDR1 as MGHRA and CDR2 as YSYEKL. The CDR3 is 14 residues long. This CDR3 is CASSQNRGFHEQYF. The DNA for the CDR3 is TGCGCCAGCAGCCAAAACAGGGGGTTCCACGAGCAGTACTTC.